The rows below give T cell receptor beta chains drawn from one sample of a study of blood T cell repertoires in COVID-19. This table comes from immunoSEQ multiplex PCR, and its TCRdb copy is limited to in-frame clones, with some not included. The data hold about 140,000 clones, with about 83% observed a single time. The source material was peripheral blood. The receptors derive from a man aged 30 to 39 with COVID-19, enrolled during active disease. CDR3s include the opening cysteine and the closing phenylalanine or tryptophan. A D gene is named only where the DNA matches it firmly. For some rows the clone size is stated as once, few or many, or as a class when expanded; others skip it.

TRBJ1-1 | 12 | few | TRBV29-1 | - | CSVDGGTAEAFF | TGCAGCGTCGACGGAGGTACGGCAGAAGCTTTCTTT
TRBJ1-2 | 14 | - | TRBV5-6 | TRBD1 | CASSRTGDNYGYTF | TGTGCCAGCAGCAGGACAGGGGATAACTATGGCTACACCTTC
TRBJ2-7 | 12 | - | TRBV29-1 | - | CSAWGPAYEQYF | TGCAGCGCCTGGGGGCCTGCCTACGAGCAGTACTTC
TRBJ2-1 | 17 | few | TRBV29-1 | TRBD2 | CSAVLAGAMGAYNEQFF | TGCAGCGCCGTCCTAGCGGGGGCTATGGGAGCCTACAATGAGCAGTTCTTC
TRBJ2-3 | 16 | - | TRBV10-1 | TRBD2 | CASSESGTSGRDTQYF | TGCGCCAGCAGTGAGTCGGGGACTAGCGGCCGGGATACGCAGTATTTT
TRBJ2-1 | 16 | once | TRBV6-6 | - | CASSNTDSPFYNEQFF | TGTGCCAGCAGCAATACGGACAGTCCGTTCTACAATGAGCAGTTCTTC
TRBJ2-5 | 15 | - | TRBV27 | TRBD2 | CASSLSAGEGETQYF | TGTGCCAGCAGTTTATCGGCGGGAGAGGGGGAGACCCAGTACTTC
TRBJ2-1 | 15 | - | TRBV7-8 | TRBD2 | CASSLVLAGVNEQFF | TGTGCCAGCAGCTTAGTACTAGCGGGAGTCAATGAGCAGTTCTTC
TRBJ2-3 | 13 | few | TRBV5-4 | - | CASSYDMPDTQYF | TGTGCCAGCAGCTACGACATGCCAGATACGCAGTATTTT
TRBJ2-2 | 15 | - | TRBV4-2 | - | CASSPILQETGELFF | TGTGCCAGCAGCCCCATTCTCCAAGAGACCGGGGAGCTGTTTTTT
TRBJ2-7 | 12 | - | TRBV3-1/TRBV3-2 | - | CASSPVSYEQYF | TGTGCCAGCAGCCCGGTATCCTACGAGCAGTACTTC
TRBJ2-7 | 14 | few | TRBV10-2 | - | CASSLGREPYEQYF | TGCGCCAGCAGTTTGGGCCGGGAGCCGTACGAGCAGTACTTC
TRBJ2-7 | 14 | - | TRBV6-6 | TRBD1 | CASRPGGSIYEQYF | TGTGCCAGCAGGCCAGGGGGCTCGATCTACGAGCAGTACTTC
TRBJ2-2 | 16 | - | TRBV19 | - | CASSIGAHANTGELFF | TGTGCCAGTAGTATAGGCGCGCACGCGAACACCGGGGAGCTGTTTTTT
TRBJ2-2 | 12 | - | TRBV12-3/TRBV12-4 | - | CASSPNTGELFF | TGTGCCAGCAGTCCAAACACCGGGGAGCTGTTTTTT
TRBJ1-1 | 13 | - | TRBV29-1 | - | CSAPQQGVSEAFF | TGCAGCGCTCCCCAACAGGGCGTGTCTGAAGCTTTCTTT
TRBJ2-1 | 19 | - | TRBV3-1/TRBV3-2 | TRBD1 | CASSLQGQGALSSYNEQFF | TGTGCCAGCAGCCTCCAGGGACAGGGGGCCTTAAGCTCCTACAATGAGCAGTTCTTC
TRBJ2-7 | 14 | - | TRBV20-1 | TRBD1 | CSASNRQGRDEQYF | TGCAGTGCTAGTAACCGACAGGGAAGGGACGAGCAGTACTTC
TRBJ2-2 | 14 | - | TRBV30 | - | CAFRAQPNTGELFF | TGTGCCTTCCGAGCGCAACCGAACACCGGGGAGCTGTTTTTT